The 17 T cell receptor beta chains reported below all come from one sample, sequenced in a study of regulatory T cells in long-lasting Graves disease. Assembly of TCR beta libraries relied on iRepertoire HTBI primers together with Arm-PCR of CDR3 regions. TCRdb reprocessed the multiplex PCR reads via MiXCR and lists one record per CDR3 protein. The table lists 400,000 to 550,000 distinct CDR3 sequences, about 15% of them singletons, with about 23% in the top ten. Documented time point: newly diagnosed GD, antithyroid drugs for less than 3 months. RNA isolated from PBMCs was used to make the TCR library. These data were also reused for a study on T cells in Graves' hyperthyroidism and ophthalmopathy.

The sample here was peripheral blood mononuclear cells (PBMCs), taken at new diagnosis, from a patient treated with antithyroid drugs. Receptor source: a woman between 18 and 29 years old with Graves disease.

This sequence joins TRBV7-2 and TRBJ2-4; tentative D call: TRBD2 (5 bases). This CDR3 spans 14 amino acids. Germline-derived CDR1 and CDR2 are SGHTA and FQGNSA. V dropped 6 bases and J dropped 0 bases, with 9 bases sitting between them. The CDR3 DNA reads TGTGCCAGCAGTCGGGATCTAGCCAAAAACATTCAGTACTTC. It is translated as CASSRDLAKNIQYF.

This sequence joins TRBV10-1 and TRBJ2-1; 8 bases fit TRBD2. This CDR3 is 15 amino acids long. Per the germline V gene, CDR1 is WNHNN and CDR2 is SYGVQD (reference sequence). The junction had 5 bases not matched to a gene; V was cut back by 0 bases and J by 7 bases. CDR3 nucleotides: TGCGCCAGCAGTGAGTCGAGGAGCGGGAGAAATGAGCAGTTCTTC. Encoded protein: CASSESRSGRNEQFF.

V usage is TRBV24-1 and J usage is TRBJ1-5; 7 nucleotides match TRBD1. After removal of 4 bases from V and 0 bases from J, the junction contained 17 bases not matched to a gene. CDR1 KGHDR and CDR2 SFDVKD come from the germline V gene. This CDR3 has 20 amino acids. The CDR3 DNA sequence: TGTGCCACCAGTGACCCCGGACAGGACACGATACCCTTTAGCAATCAGCCCCAGCATTTT. Translation gives CATSDPGQDTIPFSNQPQHF.

In this sample, this clonotype turned up once. The chain uses TRBV5-1 and TRBJ1-6; 9 positions agree with TRBD1. The CDR3 has 16 residues. CDR1 and CDR2 from the germline V gene are SGHRS and YFSETQ. J was trimmed by 5 bases and V by 4 bases; bases with no gene match: 7. DNA for the CDR3: TGCGCCAGCAGCGTACACAGGGGGCCTAATAATTCACCCCTCCACTTT. Protein sequence: CASSVHRGPNNSPLHF.

This clonotype was recorded at least ten times. The J gene is TRBJ2-7, the V gene TRBV20-1; no clear D gene. This CDR3 spans 13 amino acids. Germline V gene lookup returns CDR1 DFQATT and CDR2 SNEGSKA (reference sequence). With 7 bases removed from V and 3 bases from J, the gap between germline ends came to 16 bases. The CDR3 DNA reads TGCAGTGGGGTTCCGGGCCTTTACTACGAGCAGTACTTC. Amino acid sequence: CSGVPGLYYEQYF.

This clonotype was counted many times. The V call is TRBV4-1, the J call TRBJ2-3; D not certain. The germline gives CDR1 MGHRA, CDR2 YSYEKL. CDR3 size: 14 residues. With 2 bases removed from V and 1 base from J, the gap between germline ends came to 7 bases. The CDR3, as DNA: TGCGCCAGCAGCCAACTTACAGGCACAGATACGCAGTATTTT. It specifies CASSQLTGTDTQYF.

This clonotype was observed a handful of times. One end of the junction varies from germline; a read error may be responsible. The rearrangement links TRBV29-1 to TRBJ2-7, with 11 bases lining up with TRBD1. The CDR3 consists of 13 residues. From germline, CDR1 is SQVTM and CDR2 ANQGSEA. The CDR3 sequence is CGVRDRGRYEQYF. CDR3 nucleotides: TGCGGCGTCCGGGACAGGGGGAGATACGAGCAGTACTTC.

This clonotype was counted many times. The genes are TRBV18 and TRBJ2-1; D is unresolved. Germline loops: CDR1 KGHSH, CDR2 LQKENI. V was pared by 2 bases and J by 7 bases, with 3 bases between. CDR3 length: 11 amino acids. The CDR3 sequence: CASSPANEQFF. CDR3 DNA sequence: TGTGCCAGCTCACCAGCTAATGAGCAGTTCTTC.

The rearrangement uses TRBV19 and TRBJ1-1; D call uncertain. The CDR3 runs to 13 residues. Germline CDR1 is LNHDA and CDR2 is SQIVND (reference sequence). Trimming cost V 4 bases and J 3 bases, with 9 bases left between them. The CDR3 coding sequence is TGTGCCAGTAGTAGAGTTTCGGACACTGAAGCTTTCTTT. Its translation: CASSRVSDTEAFF.

As to this clonotype: One junction end disagrees with the germline gene, perhaps due to a read error. The J gene is TRBJ2-3, the V gene TRBV4-1; tentative D call: TRBD2 (6 bases). Germline V CDR1 and CDR2: MGHRA, YSYEKL. This CDR3 region has 17 residues. The CDR3 loop is CASSQRVTGSYTDTQYF. Here the CDR3 DNA reads TGCGCCAGCAGCCAACGAGTTACCGGGAGTTATACAGATACACAGTATTTT.

This clonotype was counted between two and nine times. A far larger clone lies a single base away; this is likely a read error. The rearrangement uses TRBV5-1 and TRBJ2-1; D possibly corresponds to TRBD2 (6 bases). V was clipped by 0 bases and J by 10 bases, with 14 bases between them. Germline V CDR1 and CDR2: SGHRS, YFSETQ. The CDR3 has 14 amino acids. The CDR3 DNA reads TGCGCCAGCAGCTTGGAGGTCGGCAGCGGGGAGCAGTTCTTC. Its protein product is CASSLEVGSGEQFF.

This clonotype occurred many times. The V and J genes are TRBV28 and TRBJ1-2; no definite D call. The CDR3 spans 11 residues. Germline CDR1 is MDHEN and CDR2 is SYDVKM. V lost 6 bases and J 4 bases, leaving 6 bases between the germline ends. This CDR3 is CASSRGYGYTF. The CDR3 nucleotides read TGTGCCAGCAGCCGGGGCTATGGCTACACCTTC.

The sample holds a few counts of this clonotype. The chain joins TRBV30 to TRBJ2-3, with D unclear. CDR3 length: 12 amino acids. Per the germline V gene, CDR1 is GTSNPN and CDR2 is SVGIG (reference sequence). V shed 2 bases and J shed 6 bases, with 9 bases lying between them. This chain's CDR3 is CAWSPPTDTQYF. The CDR3 coding sequence is TGTGCCTGGAGTCCTCCCACGGATACGCAGTATTTT.

This clonotype came up many times. The chain couples TRBV29-1 to TRBJ2-1; 9 nucleotides match TRBD2. This CDR3 has 16 residues. CDR1 and CDR2 (germline): SQVTM, ANQGSEA. Losses at the gene ends were 1 base for V and 1 base for J; bases not matched to a gene: 5. CDR3 sequence (DNA): TGCAGCGTTGAAGGGGCTAGCGGGGATTCCTACAATGAGCAGTTCTTC. As protein: CSVEGASGDSYNEQFF.

Concerning this clonotype itself: A much larger clone lies a single base off, so this may be a read error. In DNA, the CDR3 is TGTGCCAGCAGCTGGGCCCCAGCGGGAGGGGCAGATACGCAGTATTTT. Translating gives CASSWAPAGGADTQYF. The rearrangement joins TRBV7-9 to TRBJ2-3, with 10 positions matching TRBD2. The trim removed 4 bases at V and 4 bases at J, leaving 8 bases unmatched. Germline CDR1 SEHNR, CDR2 FQNEAQ (reference sequence). The CDR3 runs 16 residues.

This clonotype was counted ten times or more. The chain employs TRBV11-2 and TRBJ2-5, with D perhaps TRBD2 (5 bases). The CDR3 totals 13 residues. Trimming took 4 bases from V and 3 from J, leaving 9 bases between them. From germline, CDR1 is SGHAT and CDR2 FQNNGV. The CDR3 protein is CASSWPGKETQYF. The CDR3 region has the DNA TGTGCCAGCAGCTGGCCGGGGAAAGAGACCCAGTACTTC.

This clonotype was picked up many times. The chain uses TRBV14 and TRBJ2-7, with 7 bases fitting TRBD1. CDR1 is SGHDN, CDR2 FVKESK, per germline. The CDR3 length is 16 residues. V was clipped by 1 base and J by 0 bases; unmatched bases: 6. CDR3 in DNA: TGTGCCAGCAGCCAAGGACTCGGACAGGTCTCCTACGAGCAGTACTTC. Amino acid sequence: CASSQGLGQVSYEQYF.